The present entry profiles one T cell receptor (beta chain) with its context. Antigen: not known. The data belong to a study of vaccination effects on CD4 cells after COVID-19. General study findings and limits: Infection-derived and vaccine-derived clones contracted markedly late after vaccination.

Sequenced by immunoSEQ multiplex PCR; TCRdb stores in-frame clones only, minus some. The sample lists 40,000 or so clones; around 72% were seen once. Expansion of antigen-specific CD4+ T cells with viral peptide pools was carried out by the ViraFEST assay before sequencing. Subsequent to a culture period of 10 to 11 days, CD4+ T cells were isolated. PCR-confirmed SARS-CoV-2 infection occurred in the person between March and December 2020. On both days 3 and 7, half of the culture medium was replaced with IL-2 medium. The sequence was collected from a human donor who had a prior SARS-CoV-2 infection. The sample in question was CD4+ T cells from PBMCs cultured with a peptide pool, obtained before COVID-19 vaccination.

The DNA of the CDR3 is TGTGCCAGCAGCGTAGATGTCGGGAGGTACCAAGGGGAGCTGTTTTTT. It encodes CASSVDVGRYQGELFF. The gene calls are TRBV9 and TRBJ2-2, with 7 nucleotides matching TRBD2. V lost 0 bases, J lost 8 bases, and 10 bases stayed unmatched. The CDR3 is 16 amino acids. The germline V gene encodes CDR1 SGDLS and CDR2 YYNGEE.